The 5 T cell receptor beta chains given below trace back to one sample, sequenced in a study of graft-versus-host responses after intestinal transplantation. The antigens of these receptors remain unknown. Clones were sequenced by immunoSEQ multiplex PCR, and TCRdb holds only the in-frame ones, with some missing. The data show tens of thousands of clones, around nine tenths seen once. Material: unstimulated CD4+ T cells sorted from spleen or lymph node cells, obtained before intestinal transplant. These receptors all stem from a human donor who received an intestinal transplant.

The gene calls are TRBV10-3 and TRBJ2-5; D gene uncertain. This CDR3 contains 11 residues. Germline V CDR1 and CDR2: ENHRY, SYGVKD. Trimming left V 3 bases short and J 4 bases short, with 3 bases between. CDR3 in amino acids: CAISDLETQYF. In DNA form, the CDR3 reads TGTGCCATCAGTGACCTAGAGACCCAGTACTTC.

The chain couples TRBV6-4 to TRBJ2-7; no firm D call. Trimming removed 2 bases from V and 2 bases from J, with 16 bases in between. This CDR3 region has 16 residues. Germline assignment: CDR1 MRHNA and CDR2 SNTAGT. CDR3 DNA sequence: TGTGCCAGCAGTGACCCGGGTGATTACAATGCCTACGAGCAGTACTTC. It specifies CASSDPGDYNAYEQYF.

This chain links TRBV6-4 with TRBJ1-6, with 8 bases matching TRBD1. Germline V gene lookup returns CDR1 MRHNA and CDR2 SNTAGT. After removal of 0 bases from V and 6 bases from J, the junction contained 1 base not matched to a gene. The CDR3 has 15 amino acids. In DNA form, the CDR3 reads TGTGCCAGCAGTGACTCGACAGGGGTTAATTCACCCCTCCACTTT. Residues: CASSDSTGVNSPLHF.

V usage is TRBV6-5 and J usage is TRBJ1-4, with 7 bases aligning to TRBD1. Per germline, CDR1 MNHEY and CDR2 SVGAGI. V gave up 2 bases and J gave up 4 bases; unmatched junction bases: 4. CDR3 size: 15 residues. CDR3 protein: CASSYRGLVNEKLFF. The CDR3 DNA reads TGTGCCAGCAGTTACAGGGGGCTGGTTAATGAAAAACTGTTTTTT.

The J gene is TRBJ2-3, the V gene TRBV19; 9 positions match TRBD2. V shed 5 bases, J shed 3 bases, and the junction held 6 bases outside the gene matches. The germline gives CDR1 LNHDA, CDR2 SQIVND (reference sequence). The CDR3 loop spans 15 amino acids. In DNA, the CDR3 is TGTGCCAGTAGTGGCACGGGACTAGCTACAGATACGCAGTATTTT. Its protein is CASSGTGLATDTQYF.